This T cell receptor (beta chain) was sequenced during a study of blood T cell repertoires in COVID-19 (dated by TCRdb to between 2020 and 2021). With regard to the full study: Collaborator samples came from the United States, Italy and Spain and covered acute and convalescent phases of COVID-19. Samples came from the ongoing ImmuneRACE study (first 160 participants) plus 1,254 subjects from 6 global collaborators. The material from the prospective study consisted of cDNA or gDNA derived from T cells, B-cell-depleted T cells, or PBMCs. Deeply sampled blood TCRbeta repertoires from subjects exposed to, actively infected with, or recovered from COVID-19 were included in the dataset. Sample metadata almost always included a de-identified subject ID, COVID-19 status, age in years and sex. A freely available public database, intended as a resource for researchers studying the immune response to SARS-CoV-2, is where the repertoires were released. Where HLA class I and class II types were available, the types were taken from metadata supplied by the sample provider, not from assay-based typing. Overall study outcomes, separate from this receptor: The quantity of clinical and demographic metadata differed by source and by participant and was supplied without curation.

The immunoSEQ Assay, a bias-controlled multiplex PCR, was used to amplify TCRbeta CDR3 regions from genomic DNA. From the authors' description of their analysis: The number of nucleated cells in each sample was estimated by amplification of reference gene primers within the assay. To quantify the absolute abundance of each unique TCRbeta CDR3 rearrangement, sequence reads were collapsed and filtered. Productive Simpson clonality was computed per sample as the square root of Simpson's diversity index over productive rearrangements. Entries here come from immuneACCESS through TCRdb and include only in-frame sequences with V and J called. Some clones fail to appear in such tables; in the studies checked, an unresolved V gene covers under half of the shortfall, and the cause of the remainder is unknown. The DNA gave D and trimming, while V, J and clone size come from that table. The sample includes about 240,000 clones, with around four fifths observed a single time. The leading ten clones occupy 6% to 7% of the sample.

Looking up the germline V gene (reference sequence) yields CDR1 LNHDA and CDR2 SQIVND. V is clipped by 7 bases and J by 5 bases, and the sequence between their germline boundaries is 18 bases long. The CDR3 contains 14 residues, cysteine and valine counted. Only CDR3 DNA remains: 42 bases, in frame from the first base. On this clone: The target of this receptor is not known. It has no much larger one-base neighbor in the sample; base qualities were not kept.

Whole blood was collected in K2EDTA tubes by collaborating institutions according to the institutions' own protocols. For TCRbeta analysis, collaborators shipped samples in one of three forms: frozen whole blood, isolated PBMCs, or DNA extracted from either of those sample types. The sample comprised peripheral blood. The clonotype comes from a woman in her sixties with active or convalescent COVID-19. Recombination connected TRBV19 to TRBJ2-7, with the D gene not confidently named. Here is the DNA: TGTGCCAGTACCAATACCGAGGAAGGCCACGAGCAGTACGTC. Translated, it reads CASTNTEEGHEQYV.